This entry features one T cell receptor beta chain sequence. Antigen: not known. This entry is derived from a study of tumor and adjacent non-tumor tissue in lung cancer. At the level of the study: Patients comprised 12 adenocarcinoma, 2 squamous cell carcinoma and 1 small cell lung cancer. Samples averaged approximately 3.9 million productive TCRbeta reads each.

A modified ARM-PCR protocol with three rounds of nested PCR amplified TCRbeta. TCRdb reprocessed the multiplex PCR reads via MiXCR and lists one record per CDR3 protein. The sample includes tens of thousands of distinct CDR3 sequences, approximately 63% of them seen just once. The study's findings and limits: In normal lung, the top 100 clones were significantly more dominant than in tumor. TCR diversity was significantly greater in tumor than normal lung tissue.

Germline trimming cut 5 bases from V and 5 bases from J; bases unmatched to any gene: 9. This CDR3 is 15 amino acids long. CDR1 and CDR2 from the germline V gene are SEHNR and FQNEAQ (reference sequence). No cell sorting was done before RNA was extracted from the tissue. The source material was lung tumor tissue. The TCR comes from a man aged 50 to 60 with non-small cell lung cancer. The V gene is TRBV7-9, the J gene TRBJ2-3; 8 nucleotides align to TRBD1. The CDR3 loop reads CASSPPDRVRDTQYF. In nucleotides, the CDR3 is TGTGCCAGCAGCCCGCCGGACAGGGTTAGAGATACGCAGTATTTT.